The rows below give T cell receptor beta chains drawn from one sample of a study of immune cell composition in non-small cell lung cancer. The protocol was immunoSEQ multiplex PCR, while the TCRdb copy is restricted to in-frame clones and leaves out a portion. The repertoire holds approximately 3,500 clones, with under 75% as singletons. Source material: lung tumor tissue. The receptors stem from a human donor with non-small cell lung cancer. Each CDR3 is given with its conserved first and last residue. A D gene is named only where the DNA matches it firmly. Rows may omit the clone size; those that give it use once, few, many or a size class.

J: TRBJ2-7
D: TRBD1
size: once
V: TRBV13
DNA: TGTGCCAGCAGCTACGGACAGGGGTCCTACGAGCAGTACTTC
CDR3: CASSYGQGSYEQYF

J: TRBJ2-1
D: TRBD2
size: .
V: TRBV10-3
DNA: TGTGCCATCAGGGGAGTAGGAGCGGGAGTCGGTGAGCAGTTCTTC
CDR3: CAIRGVGAGVGEQFF

J: TRBJ1-5
D: .
size: few
V: TRBV28
DNA: TGTGCCAGCAGTCAGGAGCTGACAGTCCGCAATCAGCCCCAGCATTTT
CDR3: CASSQELTVRNQPQHF

J: TRBJ1-1
D: .
size: .
V: TRBV2
DNA: TGTGCCAGCAGTCCCACAGGGCTCGGTGAAGCTTTCTTT
CDR3: CASSPTGLGEAFF

J: TRBJ1-1
D: .
size: large
V: TRBV7-8
DNA: TGTGCCAGCAGCTTAGATCAACACGACACTTTCTTT
CDR3: CASSLDQHDTFF

J: TRBJ2-1
D: TRBD2
size: .
V: TRBV18
DNA: TGTGCCAGCTCACTAAGACAACCTACTAGCGGGAGGGTCAGCTCCTACAATGAGCAGTTCTTC
CDR3: CASSLRQPTSGRVSSYNEQFF

J: TRBJ2-6
D: TRBD1
size: .
V: TRBV28
DNA: TGTGCCAGCAGTCCAGGACAGGGTAAGACTGGGGCCAACGTCCTGACTTTC
CDR3: CASSPGQGKTGANVLTF

J: TRBJ1-1
D: TRBD1
size: .
V: TRBV19
DNA: TGTGCCAGTAGCGTAATTCCCCAGGGGGGATACACTGAAGCTTTCTTT
CDR3: CASSVIPQGGYTEAFF

J: TRBJ1-3
D: TRBD1
size: .
V: TRBV2
DNA: TGTGCCAGCAGTGCCACGGGACAGGGCTCTGGAAACACCATATATTTT
CDR3: CASSATGQGSGNTIYF

J: TRBJ1-2
D: .
size: .
V: TRBV18
DNA: TGTGCCAGCTCACCCCTACCCGGAGGGTTGGAGGCTAACTATGGCTACACCTTC
CDR3: CASSPLPGGLEANYGYTF

J: TRBJ2-7
D: TRBD2
size: .
V: TRBV6-5
DNA: TGTGCCAGCAGTTTATCAGGACTAGCGGGGTCCGAGCAGTACTTC
CDR3: CASSLSGLAGSEQYF

J: TRBJ1-4
D: .
size: .
V: TRBV2
DNA: TGTGCCAGCAGTGAAGCCGCATATGAGACTAATGAAAAACTGTTTTTT
CDR3: CASSEAAYETNEKLFF

J: TRBJ1-6
D: TRBD1
size: .
V: TRBV30
DNA: TGTGCCTGGACCGCCCCACAGGGGGCAGGTTCACCCCTCCACTTT
CDR3: CAWTAPQGAGSPLHF

J: TRBJ1-2
D: .
size: few
V: TRBV21-1
DNA: TGTGCCAGCAGCAAAGTGGAGGGTAGTCACTATGGCTACACCTTC
CDR3: CASSKVEGSHYGYTF

J: TRBJ1-2
D: .
size: .
V: TRBV18
DNA: TGTGCCAGCTCATTCGAGACAGACTATGGCTACACCTTC
CDR3: CASSFETDYGYTF

J: TRBJ2-7
D: TRBD2
size: .
V: TRBV7-2
DNA: TGTGCCAGCAGCTCCCTAGCGGGAGGGTACGAGCAGTACTTC
CDR3: CASSSLAGGYEQYF